This TCR beta chain was captured in a study of naive and memory T cell subsets. CDR1 and CDR2 (germline): SGDLS, YYNGEE. This CDR3 has 15 amino acids. V lost 0 bases to trimming and J lost 2 bases, with 12 bases between them. The beta constant-region primer was an equimolar mix of two oligonucleotides covering TRBC1 and TRBC2. The ligated cDNA underwent four PCR rounds using SP2 and nested alpha and beta constant-region primers. TCRdb reprocessed the UMI-ligation and nested PCR reads with MiXCR, giving one entry per CDR3 protein. The top ten clones hold roughly 0.68% of a sample with over 110,000 distinct CDR3 sequences, 15% to 20% of them seen once. A few counts support this clonotype. What it binds is not known. Sequential positive selection took CD4 T cells first, then CD8 T cells. Study-level points and caveats: There was no ground truth to check naive and memory subset results. Especially in CD8 cells, naive repertoires contained a few larger clonotypes, possibly CD45RA-re-expressing memory cells.

Sequencing was done on a sample of naive CD8+ T cells from blood. V and J are TRBV9 and TRBJ2-7; D is perhaps TRBD2 (6 bases). The receptor was derived from a human donor in good health. CDR3 sequence: CASSVEASATYEQYF. The CDR3 nucleotides read TGTGCCAGCAGCGTAGAGGCTAGCGCCACCTACGAGCAGTACTTC.